The present TCR beta chain was sequenced within a study of cytomegalovirus exposure and HLA in healthy donors. This CDR3 spans 14 amino acids. J lost 5 bases, V lost 3 bases, and 6 bases had no gene match. Germline V gene sequence: CDR1 SNHLY, CDR2 FYNNEI. The PCR was carried out with 60 Vbeta primers and 13 Jbeta primers. The data were produced by immunoSEQ multiplex PCR, yet TCRdb's version contains in-frame clones alone and is incomplete. The sample contains fewer than 200,000 clones, roughly 80% of which appear only once. Findings and limits, study-wide: Presence/absence analyses rested on an assumption that sequencing depth was roughly uniform across donors. CMV serostatus stood as the only immune exposure information on hand.

Regarding this clone: Its cognate antigen is unknown.

This chain links TRBV2 with TRBJ1-1; 7 nucleotides agree with TRBD1. Sample: PBMCs. The sequence was collected from a man in his 60s in good health and CMV-seronegative. CDR3 in amino acids: CASSEEGAGTEAFF. As DNA, the CDR3 is TGTGCCAGCAGTGAGGAGGGGGCGGGGACTGAAGCTTTCTTT.